This TCR beta chain was found in a study of cytomegalovirus exposure and HLA in healthy donors. Study background: In an early release, HLA-typed donors contributed 75 million to 85 million unique TCR sequences. Overall study results and limits: A link between a missense DCLRE1C variant and TCR beta V- and J-gene trimming emerged from a later analysis. Roughly uniform depth of sequencing across donors was assumed in presence/absence analyses.

Regarding donors, all were healthy bone marrow donors. The sample holds one count of this clone. Its antigen remains unknown. An end of the junction differs from the germline gene, which may be a read error. In germline, CDR1 is SGHRS, CDR2 YFSETQ. The CDR3 runs to 16 residues. The PCR employed 60 Vbeta primers together with 13 Jbeta primers. The repertoire was sequenced with immunoSEQ multiplex PCR; TCRdb's copy has only in-frame clones and lacks some. Among about 120,000 clones listed, about 80% were seen once. What was sequenced was PBMCs. The chain is built from TRBV5-1 and TRBJ1-4, with D maybe TRBD1 (5 bases). The clonotype was recovered from a woman aged 45-60 years in good health and CMV-seropositive. This CDR3 reads CASSSDPMGTKEKLFF. CDR3 DNA: TGCGCCAGCAGCTCAGACCCTATGGGGACTAAAGAAAAACTGTTTTTT.